One and the same sample provided the 25 T cell receptor beta chains below, sequenced in a study of CD8 T cells in ankylosing spondylitis. TCRdb ran MiXCR on the 5' RACE reads and lists one entry per CDR3 protein. In the table there are 220,000 or so distinct CDR3 sequences, about a sixth of which are singletons. Study findings and constraints: A TCR beta motif of eight highly homologous variants appeared characteristic of ankylosing spondylitis blood.

Antigens of these TCRs are unknown. The sample consisted of blood, either unsorted or a sorted T cell fraction (not recorded which). These receptors originate from a male donor with ankylosing spondylitis.

By proportion, this clonotype is medium-sized. J is TRBJ1-6 and V is TRBV12-3 or TRBV12-4; D gene ambiguous. V gave up 6 bases and J gave up 7 bases, with 13 bases separating them. The CDR3 covers 14 residues. The CDR3 sequence is CASSPLGWNSPLHF. The CDR3 DNA reads as TGTGCCAGCAGCCCCCTAGGGTGGAATTCACCCCTCCACTTT.

The rearrangement uses TRBV20-1 and TRBJ2-2, with D tentatively TRBD1 (6 bases). The CDR3 contains 14 residues. Trimming removed 1 base at V and 5 bases at J, with 11 bases between. From germline, CDR1 is DFQATT and CDR2 SNEGSKA (reference sequence). DNA of the CDR3: TGCAGTGCTAGAGTAACAGGGTGGACCGGGGAGCTGTTTTTT. This sequence encodes CSARVTGWTGELFF.

This clonotype was found a few times. The chain combines TRBV30 with TRBJ1-1; D is ambiguous. The V and J ends lost 0 bases and 5 bases respectively, with 7 bases between them. In germline, CDR1 is GTSNPN, CDR2 SVGIG (reference sequence). This CDR3 comprises 12 residues. The CDR3: CAWSVVETEAFF. As DNA, the CDR3 is TGTGCCTGGAGTGTAGTGGAAACTGAAGCTTTCTTT.

This clonotype was found a few times. The chain recombines TRBV6-2 or TRBV6-3 with TRBJ1-4, with D unresolved. Germline V lookup: CDR1 MNHEY, CDR2 SVGEGT. The CDR3 sequence is 13 residues long. Trimming shortened V by 2 bases and J by 7 bases, and 8 bases separated the two germline ends. The CDR3 is CASSYPRAEKLFF. DNA of the CDR3: TGTGCCAGCAGTTACCCGAGGGCTGAAAAACTGTTTTTT.

This chain links TRBV20-1 with TRBJ2-1; 10 bases map to TRBD2. Germline assignment: CDR1 DFQATT and CDR2 SNEGSKA (reference sequence). Unmatched junction bases numbered 15, after V lost 6 bases and J lost 7 bases. The CDR3 runs 16 residues. CDR3 protein: CSASPIAGGAGNEQFF. The DNA of the CDR3 is TGCAGTGCATCCCCGATAGCGGGAGGTGCGGGAAATGAGCAGTTCTTC.

V usage is TRBV24-1 and J usage is TRBJ2-1; 10 bases match TRBD2. Germline trimming cut 3 bases from V and 5 bases from J; bases unmatched to any gene: 6. CDR3 length equals 16 residues. The germline CDR1 and CDR2 sequences are KGHDR and SFDVKD. The CDR3 loop is CATSDGGLAADNEQFF. DNA of the CDR3: TGTGCCACCAGTGATGGAGGACTAGCGGCCGACAATGAGCAGTTCTTC.

This clonotype has just a few counts. The chain recombines TRBV6-5 with TRBJ1-6; a weak D match, TRBD1 (6 bases). Per the germline V gene, CDR1 is MNHEY and CDR2 is SVGAGI. CDR3 size: 14 residues. The V gene lost 4 bases and the J gene lost 6 bases, with 10 bases spanning the gap. Written as DNA, the CDR3 is TGTGCCAGCAGTTTAGACAGGAGTAATTCACCCCTCCACTTT. Its protein product is CASSLDRSNSPLHF.

This clonotype occurred many times. This chain uses TRBV12-3 or TRBV12-4 with TRBJ2-7; no clear D. Trimming shortened V by 6 bases and J by 4 bases, and 10 bases separated the two germline ends. The CDR3 is made up of 12 amino acids. The CDR3 spells CASSLVTYEQYF. Written as DNA, the CDR3 is TGTGCCAGCAGCCTCGTAACTTACGAGCAGTACTTC.

J is TRBJ2-2 and V is TRBV3-1; TRBD1 matches at 7 bases. The CDR3 consists of 17 residues. Germline V gene sequence: CDR1 LGHDT, CDR2 YNNKEL (reference sequence). J was trimmed by 0 bases and V by 0 bases; bases with no gene match: 4. The CDR3 DNA is TGTGCCAGCAGCCAAGATCCGGACAGGTCGAACACCGGGGAGCTGTTTTTT. This codes for CASSQDPDRSNTGELFF.

The rearrangement links TRBV7-8 to TRBJ2-7, with no clear D. There are 14 residues in the CDR3. V was shortened by 5 bases and J by 1 base, with 12 bases between the two germline ends. The germline V gene encodes CDR1 SGHVS and CDR2 FQNEAQ. In nucleotides, the CDR3 is TGTGCCAGCAGCCCTGGGCCCCGTTCCTACGAGCAGTACTTC. This encodes CASSPGPRSYEQYF.

This clonotype was observed a handful of times. This rearrangement joins TRBV5-1 to TRBJ2-7; D possibly uses TRBD1 or TRBD2 (5 bases each). Trimming pared 0 bases from V and 0 bases from J, leaving 10 bases between. The CDR3 length is 15 residues. The germline V gene encodes CDR1 SGHRS and CDR2 YFSETQ. The CDR3 DNA reads as TGCGCCAGCAGCTTGGCCGGGGCGGCCTCCTACGAGCAGTACTTC. Encoded protein: CASSLAGAASYEQYF.

Here the CDR3 reads CSGLGLAGNTGELFF. The DNA of the CDR3 is TGCAGTGGGCTAGGACTAGCGGGGAACACCGGGGAGCTGTTTTTT. The rearrangement links TRBV20-1 to TRBJ2-2; TRBD2 agrees at 11 bases. Germline-derived CDR1 and CDR2 are DFQATT and SNEGSKA (reference sequence). This CDR3 comprises 15 residues. V shed 7 bases and J 1 base; nucleotides not matched to a gene: 5.

A few counts support this clonotype. The chain links TRBV9 to TRBJ1-1, with D maybe TRBD1 (5 bases). The V gene lost 4 bases and the J gene lost 3 bases, with 13 bases spanning the gap. Germline CDR1 SGDLS, CDR2 YYNGEE. This CDR3 comprises 14 residues. The CDR3 here is CASSPGTGDTEAFF. CDR3 nucleotides: TGTGCCAGCAGCCCAGGGACGGGTGACACTGAAGCTTTCTTT.

The chain recombines TRBV6-5 with TRBJ2-7, with D possibly TRBD1 on 5 matching bases. CDR3 length equals 19 residues. The V end was cut by 0 bases, the J end by 6 bases, with 27 bases between. Germline V lookup: CDR1 MNHEY, CDR2 SVGAGI. CDR3 in DNA: TGTGCCAGCAGTTACTCGACAGCAGACGACCGGCCGACCACCATCGAGCAGTACTTC. Protein sequence: CASSYSTADDRPTTIEQYF.

The chain uses TRBV6-5 and TRBJ2-2; a possible D gene is TRBD1 (5 bases). Germline V CDR1 and CDR2: MNHEY, SVGAGI. There are 16 residues in the CDR3. V was trimmed by 0 bases and J by 3 bases, leaving 11 bases between them. CDR3 in DNA: TGTGCCAGCAGTTACTCTTCCGCAGGGTACACCGGGGAGCTGTTTTTT. This translates into CASSYSSAGYTGELFF.

In its sample, this clonotype was seen many times. The chain has TRBV12-3 or TRBV12-4 and TRBJ1-5, with D hard to call. V lost 7 bases and J 4 bases, leaving 8 bases between the germline ends. CDR3 length: 12 amino acids. CDR3 amino acids: CASTLGNQPQHF. For the CDR3, the DNA is TGTGCCAGCACCTTGGGGAATCAGCCCCAGCATTTT.

This clonotype was recorded a few times. The rearrangement joins TRBV4-2 to TRBJ2-7, with no clear D. Looked up from germline, CDR1 is LGHNA and CDR2 is YNFKEQ. Deletions cut 0 bases from V and 0 bases from J, with 9 bases between. The CDR3 runs to 15 residues. CDR3 sequence reads: CASSQDRHGSYEQYF. CDR3 bases: TGTGCCAGCAGCCAAGATCGTCACGGCTCCTACGAGCAGTACTTC.

The chain links TRBV7-9 to TRBJ2-3; 7 bases are a match to TRBD2. The CDR3 sequence is 15 residues long. Per germline, CDR1 SEHNR and CDR2 FQNEAQ (reference sequence). Trimming took 4 bases from V and 0 from J; bases not matched to a gene: 4. As DNA, the CDR3 is TGTGCCAGCAGCTCCCTGGGGGGGAGCACAGATACGCAGTATTTT. It translates to CASSSLGGSTDTQYF.

The rearrangement joins TRBV4-1 to TRBJ2-2; 8 nucleotides match TRBD1. Germline values: CDR1 MGHRA, CDR2 YSYEKL. The CDR3 is made up of 15 amino acids. Trimming cost V 4 bases and J 1 base; bases outside gene matches: 2. CDR3 loop: CASSPGTGNTGELFF. The CDR3 DNA reads TGCGCCAGCAGCCCAGGGACAGGGAACACCGGGGAGCTGTTTTTT.

This chain connects TRBV15 to TRBJ1-3; D is perhaps TRBD1 (6 bases). The V end was cut by 5 bases, the J end by 2 bases, with 16 bases between. CDR1 and CDR2 (germline): LNHNV, YYDKDF (reference sequence). CDR3 length: 16 amino acids. DNA for the CDR3: TGTGCCACCAGCGTCGATAAGGGGGGCCCTGGAAACACCATATATTTT. Its protein is CATSVDKGGPGNTIYF.

The table lists this clonotype with a few counts. The chain recombines TRBV20-1 with TRBJ1-5; D unclear. Trimming removed 4 bases at V and 5 bases at J, with 15 bases between. Germline loops: CDR1 DFQATT, CDR2 SNEGSKA (reference sequence). CDR3 size: 14 residues. Here the CDR3 reads CSANSNKGYQPQHF. CDR3 DNA: TGCAGTGCTAATTCGAACAAAGGTTATCAGCCCCAGCATTTT.

This clonotype has only a few counts. The chain links TRBV29-1 to TRBJ2-5; possible D gene TRBD2, 5 bases. The CDR3 length is 15 residues. Trimming took 3 bases from V and 4 from J, leaving 18 bases between them. Germline lookup yields CDR1 SQVTM and CDR2 ANQGSEA. The CDR3: CSVERAETFVETQYF. For the CDR3, the DNA is TGCAGCGTTGAGCGGGCAGAGACATTCGTAGAGACCCAGTACTTC.

This clonotype showed up many times. The chain uses TRBV12-3 or TRBV12-4 and TRBJ2-7, with D tentatively TRBD2 (7 bases). CDR3 size: 12 residues. The V end was cut by 7 bases, the J end by 4 bases, with 11 bases between. As DNA, the CDR3 is TGTGCCAGCAAAGGGGGGGGTTACGAGCAGTACTTC. Protein sequence: CASKGGGYEQYF.

This clonotype was counted a few times. The DNA is left out, because the CDR3 cannot be placed on it with certainty; the CDR3 is given as TCRdb lists it. The chain employs TRBV5-1 and TRBJ2-1; the D call TRBD1 from the table was never checked on the DNA. The CDR3 is 16 residues long, counting both termini. Germline CDR1 reads SGHRS; CDR2 reads YFSETQ. The CDR3 loop is CASSFGSGGGNNEQFF.

This clonotype was seen more than once but under ten times. V and J are TRBV15 and TRBJ2-1; no firm D call. CDR1 is LNHNV, CDR2 YYDKDF, per germline (reference sequence). This CDR3 has 16 residues. Trimming stripped 5 bases from V and 0 bases from J, with 14 bases between. CDR3 bases: TGTGCCACCAGCGCTGTCCTGTGGGGCTCCTACAATGAGCAGTTCTTC. Encoded protein: CATSAVLWGSYNEQFF.